This TCR beta chain was obtained from a study of blood T cells in healthy people across ages. A second PCR of 7 to 11 cycles used a sample-barcoded 5' primer and a J-beta primer mix. TCRdb independently ran MiXCR on the 5' RACE reads; one entry per CDR3 protein. In the table there are about 800,000 distinct CDR3 sequences, about three fifths of which are singletons. The receptor comes from a man under 40 in good health. Sequencing used blood.

CDR3 region: CASRQQGYGYGYTF. The CDR3 coding sequence is TGTGCCAGCAGACAACAGGGTTACGGCTATGGCTACACCTTC. The rearrangement links TRBV7-9 to TRBJ1-2; D perhaps matches TRBD1 (6 bases). This CDR3 region has 14 residues. Germline V gives CDR1 SEHNR, CDR2 FQNEAQ (reference sequence). V dropped 6 bases and J dropped 4 bases, with 15 bases sitting between them.